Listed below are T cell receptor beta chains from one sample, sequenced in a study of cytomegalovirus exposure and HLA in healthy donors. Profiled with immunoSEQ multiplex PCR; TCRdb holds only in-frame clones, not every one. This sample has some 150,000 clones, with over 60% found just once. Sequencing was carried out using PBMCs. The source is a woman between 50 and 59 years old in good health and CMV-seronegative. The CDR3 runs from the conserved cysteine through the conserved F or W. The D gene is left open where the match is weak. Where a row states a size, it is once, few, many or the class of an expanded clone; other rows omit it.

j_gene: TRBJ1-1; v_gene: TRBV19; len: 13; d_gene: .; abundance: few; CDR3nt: TGTGCCAGTAGTATTCGACTATACACTGAAGCTTTCTTT; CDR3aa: CASSIRLYTEAFF
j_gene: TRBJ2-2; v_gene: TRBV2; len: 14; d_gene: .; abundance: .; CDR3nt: TGTGCCAGCAGCCTTCTGGGAGGCACCGGGGAGCTGTTTTTT; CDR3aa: CASSLLGGTGELFF
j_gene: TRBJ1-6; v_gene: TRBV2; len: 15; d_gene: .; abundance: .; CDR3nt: TGTGCCAGCAGGGGCTTGACAGCCTATAATTCACCCCTCCACTTT; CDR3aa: CASRGLTAYNSPLHF
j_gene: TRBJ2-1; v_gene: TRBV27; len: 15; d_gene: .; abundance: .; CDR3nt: TGTGCCAGCAGTTTAGGACAGAGCTGGAACAATGAGCAGTTCTTC; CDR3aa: CASSLGQSWNNEQFF
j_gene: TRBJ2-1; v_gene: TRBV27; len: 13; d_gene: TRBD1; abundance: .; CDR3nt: TGTGCCAGCAGTTTATACAGGGGACATGAGCAGTTCTTC; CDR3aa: CASSLYRGHEQFF
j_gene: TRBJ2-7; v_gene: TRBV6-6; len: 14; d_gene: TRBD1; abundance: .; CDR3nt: TGTGCCAGCAGTTCCGGACAGGGGGCTGGCGAGCAGTACTTC; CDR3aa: CASSSGQGAGEQYF
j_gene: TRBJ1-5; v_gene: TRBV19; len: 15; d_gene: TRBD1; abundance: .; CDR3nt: TGTGCCAGTAGTTTAGACAGGGCTAGCAATCAGCCCCAGCATTTT; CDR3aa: CASSLDRASNQPQHF
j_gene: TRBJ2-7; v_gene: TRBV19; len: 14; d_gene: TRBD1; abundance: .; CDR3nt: TGTGCCAGTAAGGGACAGGGACCCTCCTACGAGCAGTACTTC; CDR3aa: CASKGQGPSYEQYF
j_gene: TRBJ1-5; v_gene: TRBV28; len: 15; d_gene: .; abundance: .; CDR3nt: TGTGCCAGCAGTCCCCTGGGGACACCCGATCAGCCCCAGCATTTT; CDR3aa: CASSPLGTPDQPQHF
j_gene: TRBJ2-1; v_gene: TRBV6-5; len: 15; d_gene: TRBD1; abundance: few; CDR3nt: TGTGCCAGCAGTTACTCGACAGGGAACGACAATGAGCAGTTCTTC; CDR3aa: CASSYSTGNDNEQFF
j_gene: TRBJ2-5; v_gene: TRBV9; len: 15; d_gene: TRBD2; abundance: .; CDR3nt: TGTGCCAGCAGCGGTAGCGGGAGGGCCGCTGAGACCCAGTACTTC; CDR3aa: CASSGSGRAAETQYF
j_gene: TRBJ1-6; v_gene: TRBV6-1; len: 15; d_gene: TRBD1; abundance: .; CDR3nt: TGTGCCAGCAGAGCAGACAGGGGTAATAATTCACCCCTCCACTTT; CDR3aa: CASRADRGNNSPLHF
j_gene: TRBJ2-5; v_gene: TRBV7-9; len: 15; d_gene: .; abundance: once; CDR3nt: TGTGCCAGCAGCTTAGCCCCCTCTACCCAAGAGACCCAGTACTTC; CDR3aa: CASSLAPSTQETQYF
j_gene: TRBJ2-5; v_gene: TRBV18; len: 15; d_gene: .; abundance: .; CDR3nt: TGTGCCAGCTCCCCCCGGGGGATCCGACAAGAGACCCAGTACTTC; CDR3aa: CASSPRGIRQETQYF
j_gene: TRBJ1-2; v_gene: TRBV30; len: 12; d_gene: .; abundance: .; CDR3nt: TGTGCCTGGAGACAGGAGAACTATGGCTACACCTTC; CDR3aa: CAWRQENYGYTF
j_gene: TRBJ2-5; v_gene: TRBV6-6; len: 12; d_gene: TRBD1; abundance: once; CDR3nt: TGTGCCAGCAGTTCGGACAGGGGGACCCAGTACTTC; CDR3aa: CASSSDRGTQYF
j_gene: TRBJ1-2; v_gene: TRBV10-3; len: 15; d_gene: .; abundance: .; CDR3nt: TGTGCCATCAGTGAGAGAGCAGAACAGAACTATGGCTACACCTTC; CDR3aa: CAISERAEQNYGYTF
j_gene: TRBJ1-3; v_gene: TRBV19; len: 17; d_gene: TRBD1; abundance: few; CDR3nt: TGTGCCAGTAGAACCACCGGGACAGGGGGACCTGGAAACACCATATATTTT; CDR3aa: CASRTTGTGGPGNTIYF
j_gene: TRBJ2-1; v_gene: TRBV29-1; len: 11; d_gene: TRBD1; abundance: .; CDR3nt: TGCAGCGTCCACAGGGGCTCTGAGCAGTTCTTC; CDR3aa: CSVHRGSEQFF
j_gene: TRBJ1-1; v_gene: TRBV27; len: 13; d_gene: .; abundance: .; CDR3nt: TGTGCCAGCAGCTATACCGGGGGAACTGAAGCTTTCTTT; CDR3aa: CASSYTGGTEAFF
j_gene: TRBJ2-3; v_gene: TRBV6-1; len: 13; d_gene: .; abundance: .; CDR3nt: TGTGCCACAAACAGGGACCCCTTAGATACGCAGTATTTT; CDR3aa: CATNRDPLDTQYF
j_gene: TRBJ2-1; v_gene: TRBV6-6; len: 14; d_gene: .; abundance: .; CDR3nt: TGTGCCACTAGGGCTCAGGGGCGTAACAATGAGCAGTTCTTC; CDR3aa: CATRAQGRNNEQFF
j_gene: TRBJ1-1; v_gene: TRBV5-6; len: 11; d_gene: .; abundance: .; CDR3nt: TGTGCCAGCAGGCGGGACACTGAAGCTTTCTTT; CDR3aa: CASRRDTEAFF
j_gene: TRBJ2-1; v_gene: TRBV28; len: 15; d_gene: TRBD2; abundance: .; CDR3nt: TGTGCCAGCAGCCCTGGCGGGAGGGCCGACAATGAGCAGTTCTTC; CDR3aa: CASSPGGRADNEQFF
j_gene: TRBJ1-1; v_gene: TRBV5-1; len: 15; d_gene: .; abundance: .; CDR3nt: TGCGCCAGCAGCTTGGCGGATGTGGGGGGCACTGAAGCTTTCTTT; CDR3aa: CASSLADVGGTEAFF
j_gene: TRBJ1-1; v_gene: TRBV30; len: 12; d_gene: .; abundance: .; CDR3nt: TGTGCCTGGGAGACCCAGCCCGGAGGGGCTTTCTTT; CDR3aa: CAWETQPGGAFF
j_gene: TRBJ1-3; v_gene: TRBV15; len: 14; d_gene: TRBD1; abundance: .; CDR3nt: TGTGCCACCAGCACCAGGGGGGCCGGAAACACCATATATTTT; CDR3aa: CATSTRGAGNTIYF
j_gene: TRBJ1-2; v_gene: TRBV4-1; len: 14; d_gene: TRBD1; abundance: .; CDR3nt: TGCGCCAGCAGCCAAGAAAGGGGACAGAACGGCCACACCTTC; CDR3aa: CASSQERGQNGHTF
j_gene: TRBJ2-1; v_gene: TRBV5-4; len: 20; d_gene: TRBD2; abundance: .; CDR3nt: TGTGCCAGCAGCTTGCCGGGACTAGCGGGCCACGTTAGCTCCTACAATGAGCAGTTCTTC; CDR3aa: CASSLPGLAGHVSSYNEQFF
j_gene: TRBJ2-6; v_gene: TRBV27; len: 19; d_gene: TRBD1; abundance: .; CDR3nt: TGTGCCAGCAGTTTATCGGGGACAGGGGTAAGCTCTGGGGCCAACGTCCTGACTTTC; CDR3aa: CASSLSGTGVSSGANVLTF